A selection of T cell receptor beta chains follows, all from one sample in a study of blood T cell repertoires in COVID-19. TCRdb's copy holds only in-frame clones and misses some; the assay was immunoSEQ multiplex PCR. The sample has roughly 380,000 clones, more than 70% seen once. Sequenced input: PBMCs or T cells enriched from blood (not recorded which). These receptor sequences come from a young woman who had been exposed to COVID-19. The CDR3 runs from the conserved cysteine through the conserved F or W. D genes are given only for firm matches. For some rows the clone size is stated as once, few or many, or as a class when expanded; others skip it.

J,size,D,V,CDR3,DNA
TRBJ2-3,NA,NA,TRBV10-1,CASSESIRRTQYF,TGCGCCAGCAGTGAGTCGATAAGGAGAACGCAGTATTTT
TRBJ1-3,NA,TRBD1,TRBV14,CASSQGVARRGPGNTIYF,TGTGCCAGCAGCCAAGGTGTAGCGCGGAGGGGGCCTGGAAACACCATATATTTT
TRBJ2-7,NA,TRBD2,TRBV27,CASTYAASGTYEQYF,TGTGCCAGCACCTATGCGGCTAGCGGAACCTACGAGCAGTACTTC
TRBJ2-3,NA,NA,TRBV19,CASRAYSTDTQYF,TGTGCCAGTAGGGCTTATAGCACAGATACGCAGTATTTT
TRBJ2-5,NA,TRBD1,TRBV5-4,CASSDRGPEETQYF,TGTGCCAGCAGTGACAGGGGGCCGGAAGAGACCCAGTACTTC
TRBJ2-1,once,TRBD2,TRBV27,CASSWTTGTRGYEQFF,TGTGCCAGCAGCTGGACTACGGGGACTAGAGGGTACGAGCAGTTCTTC
TRBJ1-5,NA,TRBD1,TRBV28,CACQGGGNQPQHF,TGTGCTTGTCAGGGGGGAGGCAATCAGCCCCAGCATTTT
TRBJ1-1,NA,NA,TRBV10-3,CATAPSQGTHEAFF,TGTGCCACCGCCCCCTCACAGGGAACCCATGAAGCTTTCTTT
TRBJ2-2,once,TRBD1,TRBV7-9,CASSLRDSSTGELFF,TGTGCCAGCAGCTTAAGGGACAGTAGCACCGGGGAGCTGTTTTTT
TRBJ2-1,NA,NA,TRBV11-2,CASSLAPGSSYNEQFF,TGTGCCAGCAGCTTAGCTCCCGGTAGCTCCTACAATGAGCAGTTCTTC
TRBJ2-7,NA,TRBD2,TRBV10-2,CASRASGRIYEQYF,TGCGCCAGCAGAGCTAGCGGGAGGATCTACGAGCAGTACTTC
TRBJ2-3,NA,TRBD2,TRBV19,CASRRTLAGAADTQYF,TGTGCCAGTAGACGGACACTAGCGGGAGCGGCAGATACGCAGTATTTT
TRBJ1-6,NA,NA,TRBV29-1,CSARTGMDLALHF,TGCAGCGCTAGAACAGGGATGGATCTAGCCCTCCACTTT
TRBJ1-1,few,NA,TRBV7-2,CASSLDVGSAEAFF,TGTGCCAGCAGCTTAGACGTAGGCAGCGCTGAAGCTTTCTTT
TRBJ1-1,NA,TRBD1,TRBV3-1/TRBV3-2,CASSLQGHGNTEAFF,TGTGCCAGCAGCCTACAGGGGCATGGGAACACTGAAGCTTTCTTT
TRBJ2-1,once,TRBD2,TRBV9,CASSVGSAGVEGEQFF,TGTGCCAGCAGCGTAGGGTCGGCGGGAGTGGAGGGTGAGCAGTTCTTC
TRBJ1-5,once,NA,TRBV19,CASSELREINQPQHF,TGTGCCAGTAGTGAACTCCGGGAGATCAATCAGCCCCAGCATTTT
TRBJ2-4,NA,NA,TRBV10-3,CAISETGVGPQGNIQYF,TGTGCCATCAGTGAGACCGGGGTGGGGCCTCAGGGGAACATTCAGTACTTC
TRBJ2-2,NA,TRBD2,TRBV5-1,CASSFSGRAPGELFF,TGCGCCAGCAGCTTTAGCGGGAGGGCCCCCGGGGAGCTGTTTTTT
TRBJ2-1,NA,TRBD1,TRBV28,CASSYRGYEQFF,TGTGCCAGCAGCTACAGGGGCTATGAGCAGTTCTTC
TRBJ2-1,NA,NA,TRBV19,CASSISSTVYNEQFF,TGTGCCAGTAGTATCAGCTCGACAGTCTACAATGAGCAGTTCTTC
TRBJ2-7,NA,NA,TRBV6-1,CASSEGPPTAYEQYF,TGTGCCAGCAGTGAAGGGCCCCCGACAGCCTACGAGCAGTACTTC
TRBJ2-7,NA,TRBD1,TRBV19,CASSDRADEQYF,TGTGCCAGTAGCGACAGGGCCGACGAGCAGTACTTC
TRBJ1-4,NA,NA,TRBV30,CAWSVRGTNEKLFF,TGTGCCTGGAGTGTACGGGGAACTAATGAAAAACTGTTTTTT
TRBJ2-7,NA,NA,TRBV7-9,CASSPVFSSYEQYF,TGTGCCAGCAGCCCGGTCTTTAGCTCCTACGAGCAGTACTTC
TRBJ2-3,few,TRBD2,TRBV11-2,CASSPGGLQVGGITDTQYF,TGTGCCAGCAGCCCGGGGGGGTTGCAGGTGGGAGGGATCACAGATACGCAGTATTTT
TRBJ2-7,NA,TRBD2,TRBV14,CASSQVPSGSYEQYF,TGTGCCAGCAGCCAAGTTCCTAGCGGATCCTACGAGCAGTACTTC
TRBJ1-1,NA,NA,TRBV19,CASSRGQNTEAFF,TGTGCCAGTAGTAGGGGACAGAACACTGAAGCTTTCTTT
TRBJ1-5,NA,NA,TRBV29-1,CSVGSGNQPQHF,TGCAGCGTTGGTAGTGGCAATCAGCCCCAGCATTTT
TRBJ1-2,NA,TRBD1,TRBV6-5,CASSYGQGANYGYTF,TGTGCCAGCAGTTACGGACAGGGGGCTAACTATGGCTACACCTTC
TRBJ1-3,NA,NA,TRBV19,CASTDPQGPIRNTIYF,TGTGCCAGTACCGACCCCCAGGGCCCGATAAGAAACACCATATATTTT
TRBJ1-3,NA,NA,TRBV6-5,CASSYSNGLGNTIYF,TGTGCCAGCAGTTACTCGAACGGGTTGGGAAACACCATATATTTT
TRBJ2-1,NA,NA,TRBV23-1,CASSDVHTYSVVVF,TGCGCCAGCAGCGACGTTCATACTTATAGCGTAGTCGTCTTC
TRBJ2-5,NA,NA,TRBV3-1/TRBV3-2,CASSQDHAGEETQYF,TGTGCCAGCAGCCAAGATCATGCCGGGGAAGAGACCCAGTACTTC
TRBJ2-7,NA,NA,TRBV11-2,CASSLQGSSYEQYF,TGTGCCAGCAGCTTACAGGGGAGCTCCTACGAGCAGTACTTC
TRBJ2-2,NA,TRBD2,TRBV6-5,CASSYSSGGSGELFF,TGTGCCAGCAGTTACTCGAGCGGGGGTTCCGGGGAGCTGTTTTTT
TRBJ1-2,NA,TRBD1,TRBV7-9,CASSRAGSGQVYGYTF,TGTGCCAGCAGCCGAGCGGGGTCGGGACAGGTCTATGGCTACACCTTC
TRBJ2-1,NA,TRBD2,TRBV5-1,CASSLGLAGGSYNEQFF,TGCGCCAGCAGCCTAGGACTAGCGGGAGGCTCCTACAATGAGCAGTTCTTC
TRBJ2-3,NA,NA,TRBV29-1,CSAEGQGVSGLLTDTQYF,TGCAGCGCCGAGGGGCAGGGGGTGTCGGGACTCCTCACAGATACGCAGTATTTT
TRBJ2-7,NA,TRBD1,TRBV7-9,CASSWDREQYF,TGTGCCAGCAGCTGGGACAGGGAGCAGTACTTC
TRBJ2-7,few,TRBD2,TRBV7-8,CASSARSGRGRVQYF,TGTGCCAGCAGCGCGCGTAGCGGGAGGGGTCGGGTGCAGTACTTC
TRBJ2-7,NA,NA,TRBV28,CASSWPFGAGYEQYF,TGTGCCAGCAGTTGGCCTTTTGGGGCGGGGTACGAGCAGTACTTC
TRBJ2-7,NA,NA,TRBV5-1,CASSLRTDYYEQYF,TGCGCCAGCAGCTTGCGCACAGATTACTACGAGCAGTACTTC
TRBJ1-4,few,TRBD1,TRBV18,CASSRQGSPEKLFF,TGTGCCAGCTCCAGACAGGGGAGTCCGGAAAAACTGTTTTTT
TRBJ2-7,NA,NA,TRBV14,CASSHRLDINREQYF,TGTGCCAGCAGCCACCGACTAGACATCAATCGCGAGCAGTACTTC
TRBJ2-2,NA,TRBD2,TRBV7-3,CASSLTALASTGELFF,TGTGCCAGCAGCTTAACGGCACTAGCGTCCACCGGGGAGCTGTTTTTT
TRBJ1-1,NA,NA,TRBV7-9,CASSPPTERNTEAFF,TGTGCCAGCAGCCCACCGACGGAGAGAAACACTGAAGCTTTCTTT
TRBJ2-7,NA,TRBD1,TRBV7-9,CASSSNKAGTGATYEQYF,TGTGCCAGCAGCTCCAACAAGGCGGGGACAGGGGCAACCTACGAGCAGTACTTC
TRBJ2-7,NA,TRBD2,TRBV5-1,CASSPKLAVDSYEQYF,TGCGCCAGCAGCCCCAAACTAGCGGTCGACTCCTACGAGCAGTACTTC
TRBJ2-3,once,TRBD1,TRBV10-3,CAISESPTGSRTDTQYF,TGTGCCATCAGTGAATCCCCGACAGGGAGTAGAACAGATACGCAGTATTTT
TRBJ1-2,NA,TRBD1,TRBV27,CASSPRTGLTYGYTF,TGTGCCAGCAGTCCGCGGACAGGTCTAACCTATGGCTACACCTTC
TRBJ2-2,NA,NA,TRBV7-8,CASSLAGQVNTGELFF,TGTGCCAGCAGCTTAGCGGGGCAGGTGAACACCGGGGAGCTGTTTTTT